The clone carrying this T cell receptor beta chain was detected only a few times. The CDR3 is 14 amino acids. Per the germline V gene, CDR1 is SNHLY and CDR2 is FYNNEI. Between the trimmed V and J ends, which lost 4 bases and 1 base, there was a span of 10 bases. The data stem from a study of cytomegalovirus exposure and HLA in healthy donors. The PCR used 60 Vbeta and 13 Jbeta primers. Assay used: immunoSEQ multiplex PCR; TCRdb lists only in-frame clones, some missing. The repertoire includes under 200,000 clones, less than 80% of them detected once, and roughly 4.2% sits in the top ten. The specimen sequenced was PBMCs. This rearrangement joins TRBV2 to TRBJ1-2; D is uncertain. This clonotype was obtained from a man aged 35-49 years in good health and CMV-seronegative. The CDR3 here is CASSGGDNNYGYTF. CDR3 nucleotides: TGTGCCAGCAGTGGCGGGGATAATAACTATGGCTACACCTTC.